One sample yielded the 10 T cell receptor beta chains listed below, sequenced in a study of T cell responses to AZD1222 COVID-19 vaccine. The table came from immunoSEQ multiplex PCR; TCRdb's copy has only in-frame clones and leaves some out. The sample shows roughly 78,000 clones, 82% of them seen only once. This specimen was peripheral blood, taken on day 0 of AZD1222 vaccination. These receptors came from an adult in good health.

The chain joins TRBV7-9 to TRBJ2-1; D is perhaps TRBD1 or TRBD2 (5 bases each). The V gene's germline CDR1 is SEHNR and CDR2 FQNEAQ (reference sequence). V was pared by 6 bases and J by 12 bases, with 15 bases between. The CDR3 has 12 residues. The CDR3 region has the DNA TGTGCCAGCAGGCAGGACAACGGGGTGCAGTTCTTC. Translation: CASRQDNGVQFF.

The chain uses TRBV6-5 and TRBJ1-3; 9 positions match TRBD1. This CDR3 is 15 amino acids long. V trimming: 8 bases; J trimming: 1 base; junction bases outside the gene matches: 6. Germline V lookup: CDR1 MNHEY, CDR2 SVGAGI. CDR3 residues: CASRRTGDSGNTIYF. CDR3 DNA sequence: TGTGCCAGCCGCCGGACAGGGGATTCTGGAAACACCATATATTTT.

V is TRBV7-8 and J is TRBJ2-1, with TRBD1 matching over 9 bases. Germline V gene sequence: CDR1 SGHVS, CDR2 FQNEAQ. Unmatched junction bases numbered 13, after V lost 7 bases and J lost 9 bases. The CDR3 has 15 amino acids. The CDR3 loop reads CASNARGQGEGEQFF. CDR3 DNA sequence: TGTGCCAGCAATGCGAGGGGACAGGGTGAGGGTGAGCAGTTCTTC. The variable domain in full, completed from reference TRBV7-8 and TRBJ2-1, reads GAGVSQSPRYKVAKRGQDVALRCDPISGHVSLFWYQQALGQGPEFLTYFQNEAQLDKSGLPSDRFFAERPEGSVSTLKIQRTQQEDSAVYLCASNARGQGEGEQFFGPGTRLTVL.

V gene TRBV6-6 combines with J gene TRBJ1-1, with a tentative D call TRBD1 (5 bases). This CDR3 has 12 amino acids. Germline CDR1 MNHNY, CDR2 SVGAGI (reference sequence). V lost 0 bases to trimming and J lost 8 bases, with 7 bases between them. The CDR3 DNA follows: TGTGCCAGCAGTTACTCGGGGGGGGAAGCTTTCTTT. It is translated as CASSYSGGEAFF.

The chain employs TRBV7-2 and TRBJ1-1, with TRBD1 matching 9 bases. Germline lookup yields CDR1 SGHTA and CDR2 FQGNSA. J lost 5 bases, V lost 5 bases, and 9 bases had no gene match. This CDR3 is built from 15 residues. DNA for the CDR3: TGTGCCAGCAGCGGGCGGGACAGGGCGGTGACTGAAGCTTTCTTT. Its translation is CASSGRDRAVTEAFF.

The gene calls are TRBV25-1 and TRBJ2-3; weak D call: TRBD2 (6 bases). CDR3 length equals 16 residues. Trimming took off 3 bases at V and 0 bases at J, with 13 bases between the two ends. CDR1 and CDR2 (germline): MGHDK, SYGVNS. CDR3 DNA: TGTGCCAGCAGTGATATCAGCGGGTCTAGCACAGATACGCAGTATTTT. This translates into CASSDISGSSTDTQYF.

The chain links TRBV4-2 to TRBJ2-1, with 11 positions matching TRBD2. The V gene's germline CDR1 is LGHNA and CDR2 YNFKEQ. J gave up 9 bases and V 0 bases, and 10 bases lay outside the gene matches. The CDR3 runs to 17 residues. The CDR3 DNA reads TGTGCCAGCAGCCAAGAGGTTAGCGGGGGGGCCTTAGGTGAGCAGTTCTTC. Encoded protein: CASSQEVSGGALGEQFF.

This chain connects TRBV9 to TRBJ1-4; the D is unclear. The CDR3 sequence is 14 residues long. In germline, CDR1 is SGDLS, CDR2 YYNGEE. The V end lost 4 bases, the J end lost 5 bases, and 12 bases lay between the germline ends. The CDR3 loop reads CASSPGNVNEKLFF. The CDR3 region has the DNA TGTGCCAGCAGCCCGGGGAACGTCAATGAAAAACTGTTTTTT.

The J gene is TRBJ1-1, the V gene TRBV6-2 or TRBV6-3, with D tentatively TRBD1 (5 bases). The CDR3 contains 14 residues. V shed 2 bases and J shed 1 base, with 8 bases lying between them. Per germline, CDR1 MNHEY and CDR2 SVGEGT. The CDR3 region has the DNA TGTGCCAGCAGTTACGGTGGACAGAACACTGAAGCTTTCTTT. It is translated as CASSYGGQNTEAFF.

The chain has TRBV18 and TRBJ2-5; 7 bases map to TRBD1. CDR1 is KGHSH and CDR2 is LQKENI in the germline V gene. The ends lost 2 bases at V and 0 bases at J; junction bases unmatched: 6. There are 16 residues in the CDR3. The CDR3 bases are TGTGCCAGCTCACCAGCACCGACAGGGTACCAAGAGACCCAGTACTTC. This codes for CASSPAPTGYQETQYF.